What follows is one TCR beta chain and its context. Its antigen target is currently unknown. Per-nucleotide qualities are absent, and no much larger clonotype sits a single base away. Trimming accounts for 4 bases at V and 3 bases at J, while the number of junction bases matched to no gene is 9. According to the germline V gene, CDR1 reads SGHRS and CDR2 reads YFSETQ. The cysteine opens and the phenylalanine closes a CDR3 of 16 amino acids. The retained sequence is limited to the CDR3, 48 bases, with the frame set at the first base. Amplification of TCR beta CDR3 regions was carried out from RNA transcripts. For the first round of RT-PCR on the TCR CDR3, the HTBI primer set was used together with the Qiagen OneStep RT-PCR kit. Libraries were constructed in a second round of multiplex PCR, after which size selection and purification were carried out. The libraries were sequenced on an Illumina HiSeq2000 using paired-end 100 bp reads. Turning to the authors' computational methods: SOAPnuke was used to process the raw data, removing reads that contained adapters or uncalled bases, had a mean Phred below 15, or lacked an exact match to the constant primer or identifier. COPE v1.2.5 was used to merge high-quality paired reads, and clonotypes were defined as unique nucleotide sequences. MiTCR v1.1 was used to align clonotypes to the IMGT TRBV, TRBD and TRBJ reference segments. The analysis was restricted to V-J combinations with a frequency above 0.0001, which together covered just over 98% of the repertoires. The TCS score was defined as F50 (clonal expansion) divided by E x V (chaos), with BLOSUM62-based TCRdist calculated between CDR3 peptides within each V-J. Welch's t-statistics and random forest reduced around 550 V-J features to roughly 13, which were used in a naive Bayes classifier (R e1071). The public reads were quality trimmed at Q25 with fastp and then assembled into clones with MiXCR by TCRdb, keeping productive beta chains. Every entry covers one CDR3 protein and lists the most common genes and DNA from its rows. TCRdb, not the authors, supplied the V and J calls. The sample has a few hundred thousand distinct CDR3 sequences on record, 15% of them singletons. Over 25% of the sample comes from the top ten.

These data originate in a study of T cells in Graves' hyperthyroidism and ophthalmopathy (dated by TCRdb to 2018 to 2020). Describing the broader study: Peripheral blood samples were taken at initial diagnosis, before any treatment was given. To identify TCR V-J signatures that set the groups apart, the researchers used a discovery cohort of 95 to 100 patients, made up of around 40 with Graves' ophthalmopathy and some 60 with stable Graves' hyperthyroidism. Thyroid tissue and blood T-cell repertoires from about six Graves' hyperthyroidism patients were also compared in the study. Prospective prediction of ophthalmopathy was tested in an independent validation cohort of 18 to 20 hyperthyroidism patients and some 17 patients who later progressed to ophthalmopathy. The paper reports TCR Vbeta CDR3 sequencing of over 120 peripheral blood samples: under 45 ophthalmopathy, roughly 74 hyperthyroidism and 17 progressor patients. The 100 or so discovery patients were divided at random into training and test sets in a 7:3 ratio. Following sampling, methimazole starting at 30 mg daily was given to hyperthyroidism patients, and high-dose intravenous methylprednisolone was given to ophthalmopathy patients. The paper's findings and limits, for the study overall: A model built on a 13 V-J signature distinguished ophthalmopathy from stable hyperthyroidism, reaching 87.88% sensitivity and under 84% specificity in cross-validation and 80%/75% in testing. Sample size was not statistically predetermined, and investigators were not blinded to group allocation. In validation, the model predicted progression to ophthalmopathy a median of 6.5 months before onset, with roughly 71% sensitivity and nearly 75% specificity. Most expanded thyroid clonotypes (frequency above 0.001) were also detected in blood, a finding suggesting that blood repertoires may reflect thyroid immune responses.

Hyperthyroidism patients were aged 18 to 65 years and newly diagnosed, with disease duration of less than 2 months. Patients with uncontrolled infections, other autoimmune diseases, pregnancy or lactation were excluded. Diagnoses relied on clinical symptoms, serum thyroxine and TRAb, thyroid ultrasound and orbital computed tomography. Blood from progressor patients was collected at the time of first diagnosis with hyperthyroidism, before any ophthalmopathy symptoms had appeared. PBMCs were separated from roughly 9.3 ml of fresh peripheral blood using Ficoll-Paque density gradient centrifugation. Patients classed as progressors first received a Graves' hyperthyroidism diagnosis and then went on to develop ophthalmopathy during follow-up. Total RNA was extracted with Trizol reagent, and quality was checked on an Agilent 2100 Bioanalyzer.

The chain is made from TRBV5-1 and TRBJ2-3, and 9 junctional nucleotides match TRBD2. This receptor was obtained from a woman aged 45-65 years with Graves' hyperthyroidism that later progressed to Graves' ophthalmopathy. Material for sequencing was blood. The CDR3 region reads CASSVAASGTTDTQYF. The DNA sequence is given as TGCGCCAGCAGCGTGGCGGCTAGCGGGACAACAGATACGCAGTATTTT.